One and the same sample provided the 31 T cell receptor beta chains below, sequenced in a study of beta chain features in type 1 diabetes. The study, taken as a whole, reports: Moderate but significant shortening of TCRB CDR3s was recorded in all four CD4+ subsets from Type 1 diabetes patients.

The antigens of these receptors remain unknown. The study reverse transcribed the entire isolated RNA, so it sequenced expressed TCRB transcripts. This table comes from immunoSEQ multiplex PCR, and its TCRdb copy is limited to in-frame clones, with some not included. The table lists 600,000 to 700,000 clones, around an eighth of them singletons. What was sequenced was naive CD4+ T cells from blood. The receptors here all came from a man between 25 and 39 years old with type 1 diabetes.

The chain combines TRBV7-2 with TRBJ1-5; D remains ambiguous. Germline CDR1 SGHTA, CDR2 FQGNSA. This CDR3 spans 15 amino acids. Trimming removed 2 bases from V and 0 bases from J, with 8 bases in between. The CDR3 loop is CASSLKGYSNQPQHF. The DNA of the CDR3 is TGTGCCAGCAGCTTAAAGGGATATAGCAATCAGCCCCAGCATTTT.

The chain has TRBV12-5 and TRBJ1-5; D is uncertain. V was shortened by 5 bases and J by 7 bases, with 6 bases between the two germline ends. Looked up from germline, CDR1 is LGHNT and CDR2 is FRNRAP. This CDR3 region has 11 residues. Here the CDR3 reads CASGPGQPQHF. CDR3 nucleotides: TGTGCTAGTGGTCCGGGGCAGCCCCAGCATTTT.

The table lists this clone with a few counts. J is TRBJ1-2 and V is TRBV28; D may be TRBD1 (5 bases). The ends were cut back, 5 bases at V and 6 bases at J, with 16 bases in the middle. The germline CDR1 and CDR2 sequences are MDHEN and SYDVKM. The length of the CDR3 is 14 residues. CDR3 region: CASSLGGAGNGYTF. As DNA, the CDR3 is TGTGCCAGCAGTCTGGGGGGAGCAGGGAATGGCTACACCTTC.

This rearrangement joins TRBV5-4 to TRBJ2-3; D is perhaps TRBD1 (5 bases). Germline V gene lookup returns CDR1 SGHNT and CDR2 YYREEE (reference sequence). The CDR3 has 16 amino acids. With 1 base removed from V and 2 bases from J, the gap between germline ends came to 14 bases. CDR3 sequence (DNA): TGTGCCAGCAGCTTGATGGGCAGGGCGACCACAGATACGCAGTATTTT. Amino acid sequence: CASSLMGRATTDTQYF. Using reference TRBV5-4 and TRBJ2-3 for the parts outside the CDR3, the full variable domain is ETGVTQSPTHLIKTRGQQVTLRCSSQSGHNTVSWYQQALGQGPQFIFQYYREEENGRGNFPPRFSGLQFPNYSSELNVNALELDDSALYLCASSLMGRATTDTQYFGPGTRLTVL.

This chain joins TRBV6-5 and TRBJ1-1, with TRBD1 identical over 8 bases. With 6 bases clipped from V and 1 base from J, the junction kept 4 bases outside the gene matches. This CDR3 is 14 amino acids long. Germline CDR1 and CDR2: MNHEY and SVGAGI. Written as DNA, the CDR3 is TGTGCCAGCAGCAGACAGGGGAAGAACACTGAAGCTTTCTTT. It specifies CASSRQGKNTEAFF.

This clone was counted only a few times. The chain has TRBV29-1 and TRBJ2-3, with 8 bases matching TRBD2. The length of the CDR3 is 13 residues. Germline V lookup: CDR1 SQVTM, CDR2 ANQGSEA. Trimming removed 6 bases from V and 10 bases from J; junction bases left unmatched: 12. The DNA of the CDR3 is TGCAGCGTCGCCCCGGGGGGGCGGACGGCGCAGTATTTT. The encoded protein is CSVAPGGRTAQYF.

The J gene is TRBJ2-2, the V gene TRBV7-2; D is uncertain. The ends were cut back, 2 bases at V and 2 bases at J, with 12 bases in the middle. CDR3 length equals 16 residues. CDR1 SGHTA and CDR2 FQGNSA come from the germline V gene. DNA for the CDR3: TGTGCCAGCAGCTTATTTCAGCTGGGAAACACCGGGGAGCTGTTTTTT. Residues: CASSLFQLGNTGELFF.

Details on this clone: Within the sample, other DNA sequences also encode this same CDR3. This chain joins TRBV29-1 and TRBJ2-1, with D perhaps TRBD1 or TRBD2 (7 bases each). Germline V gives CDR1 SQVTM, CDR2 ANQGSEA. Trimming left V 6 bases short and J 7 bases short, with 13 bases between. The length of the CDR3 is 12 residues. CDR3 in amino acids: CSVAGGGNEQFF. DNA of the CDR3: TGCAGCGTGGCAGGGGGGGGAAATGAGCAGTTCTTC.

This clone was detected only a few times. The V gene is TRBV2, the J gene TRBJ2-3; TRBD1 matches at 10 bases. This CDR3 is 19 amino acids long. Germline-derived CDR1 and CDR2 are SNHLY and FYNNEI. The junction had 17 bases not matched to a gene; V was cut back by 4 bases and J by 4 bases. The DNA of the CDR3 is TGTGCCAGCAGTGCCACCTGGATATTCGGACAGGGGGGCGCAGATACGCAGTATTTT. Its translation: CASSATWIFGQGGADTQYF.

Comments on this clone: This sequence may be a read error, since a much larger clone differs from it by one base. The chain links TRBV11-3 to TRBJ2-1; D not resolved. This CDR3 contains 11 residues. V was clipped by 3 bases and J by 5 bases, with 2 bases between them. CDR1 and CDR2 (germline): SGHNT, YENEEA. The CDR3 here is CASSFNNEQFF. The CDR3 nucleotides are TGTGCCAGCAGCTTTAACAATGAGCAGTTCTTC.

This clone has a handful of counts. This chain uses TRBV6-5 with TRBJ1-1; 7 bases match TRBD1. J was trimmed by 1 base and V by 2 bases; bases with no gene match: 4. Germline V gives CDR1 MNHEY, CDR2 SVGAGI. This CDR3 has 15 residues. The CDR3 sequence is CASSYRGQTNTEAFF. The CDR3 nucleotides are TGTGCCAGCAGTTACCGGGGACAGACGAACACTGAAGCTTTCTTT.

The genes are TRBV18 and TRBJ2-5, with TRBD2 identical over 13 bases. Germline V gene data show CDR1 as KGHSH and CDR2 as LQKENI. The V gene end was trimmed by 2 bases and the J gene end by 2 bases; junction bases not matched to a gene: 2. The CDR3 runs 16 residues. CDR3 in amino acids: CASSPRTSGSQETQYF. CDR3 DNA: TGTGCCAGCTCACCAAGGACTAGCGGGAGTCAAGAGACCCAGTACTTC.

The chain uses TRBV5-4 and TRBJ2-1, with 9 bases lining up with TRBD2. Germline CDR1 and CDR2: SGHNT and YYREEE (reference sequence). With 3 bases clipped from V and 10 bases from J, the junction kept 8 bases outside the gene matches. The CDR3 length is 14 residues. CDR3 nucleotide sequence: TGTGCCAGCAGCTCGAGCGGGGGGTCTTGGGAGCAGTTCTTC. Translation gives CASSSSGGSWEQFF.

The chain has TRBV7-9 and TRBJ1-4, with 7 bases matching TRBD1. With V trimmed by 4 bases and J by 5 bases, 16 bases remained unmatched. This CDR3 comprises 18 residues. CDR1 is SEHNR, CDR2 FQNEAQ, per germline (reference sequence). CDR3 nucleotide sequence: TGTGCCAGCAGCTCCGGTAGGAGGGGGCAGTTTTCCAATGAAAAACTGTTTTTT. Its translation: CASSSGRRGQFSNEKLFF.

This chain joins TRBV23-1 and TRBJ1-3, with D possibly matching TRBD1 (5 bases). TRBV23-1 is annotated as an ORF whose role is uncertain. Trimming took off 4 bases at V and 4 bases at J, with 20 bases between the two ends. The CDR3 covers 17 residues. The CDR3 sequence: CASSLPGYMTRGNTIYF. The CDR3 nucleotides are TGCGCCAGCAGTCTCCCAGGGTACATGACGAGGGGAAACACCATATATTTT.

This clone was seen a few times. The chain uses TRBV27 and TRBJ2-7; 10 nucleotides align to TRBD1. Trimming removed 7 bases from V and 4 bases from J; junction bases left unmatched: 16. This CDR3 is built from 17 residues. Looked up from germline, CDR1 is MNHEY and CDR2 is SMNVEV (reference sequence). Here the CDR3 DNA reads TGTGCCAGCACCTCCTTTACTCGGACAGGGGGTAAATACGAGCAGTACTTC. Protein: CASTSFTRTGGKYEQYF.

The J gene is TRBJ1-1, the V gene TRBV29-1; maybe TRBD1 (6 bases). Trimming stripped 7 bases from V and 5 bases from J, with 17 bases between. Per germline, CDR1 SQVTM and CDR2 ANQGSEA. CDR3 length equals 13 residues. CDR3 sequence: CSAGGGGGTEAFF. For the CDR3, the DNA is TGCAGCGCCGGAGGAGGGGGAGGAACTGAAGCTTTCTTT.

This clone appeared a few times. The CDR3 bases are TGTGCCAGCTCACCCGGGACAGGGTATGTTGCGGGTCAGCCCCAGCATTTT. Translating it yields CASSPGTGYVAGQPQHF. The rearrangement joins TRBV18 to TRBJ1-5; 9 nucleotides line up with TRBD1. With V trimmed by 3 bases and J by 6 bases, 12 bases remained unmatched. This CDR3 spans 17 amino acids. Germline V gene sequence: CDR1 KGHSH, CDR2 LQKENI.

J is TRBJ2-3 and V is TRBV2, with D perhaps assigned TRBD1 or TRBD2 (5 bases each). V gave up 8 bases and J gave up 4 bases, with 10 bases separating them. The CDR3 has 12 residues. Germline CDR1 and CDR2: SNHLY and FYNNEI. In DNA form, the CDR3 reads TGTGCCAGCGTCCAGGGACCAGATACGCAGTATTTT. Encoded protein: CASVQGPDTQYF. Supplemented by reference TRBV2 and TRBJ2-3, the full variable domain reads EPEVTQTPSHQVTQMGQEVILRCVPISNHLYFYWYRQILGQKVEFLVSFYNNEISEKSEIFDDQFSVERPDGSNFTLKIRSTKLEDSAMYFCASVQGPDTQYFGPGTRLTVL.

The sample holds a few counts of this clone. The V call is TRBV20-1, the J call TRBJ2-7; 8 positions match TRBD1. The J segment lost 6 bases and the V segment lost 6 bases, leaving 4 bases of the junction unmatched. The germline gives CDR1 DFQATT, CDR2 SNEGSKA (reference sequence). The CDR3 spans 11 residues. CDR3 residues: CSAGQGPEQYF. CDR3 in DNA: TGCAGTGCCGGACAGGGTCCCGAGCAGTACTTC.

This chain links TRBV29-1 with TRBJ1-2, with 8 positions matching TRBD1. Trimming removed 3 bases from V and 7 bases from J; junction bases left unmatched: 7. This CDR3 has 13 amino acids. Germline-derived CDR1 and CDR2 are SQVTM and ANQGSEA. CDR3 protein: CSVDAGQGFGYTF. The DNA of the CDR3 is TGCAGCGTTGATGCAGGACAGGGTTTTGGCTACACCTTC.

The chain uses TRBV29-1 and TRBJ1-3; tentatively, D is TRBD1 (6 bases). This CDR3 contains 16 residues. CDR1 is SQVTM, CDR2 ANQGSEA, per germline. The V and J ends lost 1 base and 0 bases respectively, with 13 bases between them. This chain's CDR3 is CSVEAGGSFSGNTIYF. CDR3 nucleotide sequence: TGCAGCGTTGAAGCGGGGGGCAGTTTCTCTGGAAACACCATATATTTT.

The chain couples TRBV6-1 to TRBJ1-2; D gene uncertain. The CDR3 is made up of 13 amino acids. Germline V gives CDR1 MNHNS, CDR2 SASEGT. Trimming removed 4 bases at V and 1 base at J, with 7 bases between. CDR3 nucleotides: TGTGCCAGCAGTGGTCTTCTTAACTATGGCTACACCTTC. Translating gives CASSGLLNYGYTF.

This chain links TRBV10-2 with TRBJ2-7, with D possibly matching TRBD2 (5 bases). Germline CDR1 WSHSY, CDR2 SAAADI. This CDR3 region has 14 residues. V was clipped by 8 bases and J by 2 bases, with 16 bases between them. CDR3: CASSGHSGTYEQYF. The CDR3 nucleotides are TGCGCCAGCTCCGGGCACTCGGGAACCTACGAGCAGTACTTC.

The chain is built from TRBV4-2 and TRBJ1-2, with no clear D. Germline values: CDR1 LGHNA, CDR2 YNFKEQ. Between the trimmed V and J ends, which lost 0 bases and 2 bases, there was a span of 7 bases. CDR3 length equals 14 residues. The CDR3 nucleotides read TGTGCCAGCAGCCAAGATACGAGGAACTATGGCTACACCTTC. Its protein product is CASSQDTRNYGYTF.

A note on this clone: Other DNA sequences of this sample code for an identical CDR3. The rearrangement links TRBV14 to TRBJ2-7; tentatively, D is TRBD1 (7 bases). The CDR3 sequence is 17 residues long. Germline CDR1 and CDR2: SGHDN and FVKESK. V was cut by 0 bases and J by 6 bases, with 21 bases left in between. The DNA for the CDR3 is TGTGCCAGCAGCCAAGATCATGGAGGGGGCGCGAGTCGCGAGCAGTACTTC. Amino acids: CASSQDHGGGASREQYF. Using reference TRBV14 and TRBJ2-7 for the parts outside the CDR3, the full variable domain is EAGVTQFPSHSVIEKGQTVTLRCDPISGHDNLYWYRRVMGKEIKFLLHFVKESKQDESGMPNNRFLAERTGGTYSTLKVQPAELEDSGVYFCASSQDHGGGASREQYFGPGTRLTVT.

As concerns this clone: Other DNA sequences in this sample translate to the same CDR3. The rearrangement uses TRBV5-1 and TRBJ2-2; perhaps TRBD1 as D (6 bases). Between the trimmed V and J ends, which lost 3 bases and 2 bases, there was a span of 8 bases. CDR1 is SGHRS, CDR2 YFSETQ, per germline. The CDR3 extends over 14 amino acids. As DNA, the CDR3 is TGCGCCAGCAGCTCAGGGGTAAACACCGGGGAGCTGTTTTTT. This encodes CASSSGVNTGELFF.

CDR3 amino acids: CASSVGVGYSNQPQHF. In DNA, the CDR3 is TGTGCCAGCAGCGTAGGTGTGGGGTATAGCAATCAGCCCCAGCATTTT. V gene TRBV9 combines with J gene TRBJ1-5, with unresolved D. The germline CDR1 and CDR2 sequences are SGDLS and YYNGEE. V lost 0 bases, J lost 0 bases, and 10 bases lay in between. CDR3 length: 16 residues.

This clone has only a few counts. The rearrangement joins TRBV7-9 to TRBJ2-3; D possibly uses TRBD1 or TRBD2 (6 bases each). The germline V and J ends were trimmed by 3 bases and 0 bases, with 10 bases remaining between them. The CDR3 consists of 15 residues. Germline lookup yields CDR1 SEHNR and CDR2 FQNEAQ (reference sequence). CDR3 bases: TGTGCCAGCAGCTTGGGGGGACACAGCACAGATACGCAGTATTTT. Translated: CASSLGGHSTDTQYF.

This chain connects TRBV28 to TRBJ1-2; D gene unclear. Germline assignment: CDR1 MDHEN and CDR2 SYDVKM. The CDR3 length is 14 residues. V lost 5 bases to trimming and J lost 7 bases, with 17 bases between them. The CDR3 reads CASSTGRARSGYTF. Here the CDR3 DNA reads TGTGCCAGCAGTACCGGACGGGCTAGATCTGGCTACACCTTC.

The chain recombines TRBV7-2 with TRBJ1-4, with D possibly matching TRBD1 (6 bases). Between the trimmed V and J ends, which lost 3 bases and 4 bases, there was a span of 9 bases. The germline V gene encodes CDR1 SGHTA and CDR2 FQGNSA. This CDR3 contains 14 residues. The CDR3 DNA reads TGTGCCAGCAGCTTCGGACAGCATAATGAAAAACTGTTTTTT. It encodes CASSFGQHNEKLFF.